A selection of T cell receptor beta chains follows, all from one sample in a study of blood T cell repertoires in COVID-19. Some clones are missing from TCRdb's copy, which holds only in-frame ones; the method was immunoSEQ multiplex PCR. The sample has some 120,000 clones, about 84% seen once. Sequencing input: peripheral blood. The source is a woman in her sixties or seventies with acute or convalescent COVID-19. CDR3s include the opening cysteine and the closing phenylalanine or tryptophan. Size is omitted from some rows. Given values are once, few, many or a class for expanded clones.

V	length	size	CDR3
TRBV30	15	.	CAFGEGRSGANVLTF
TRBV6-5	13	.	CASSPYRDSTQYF
TRBV18	15	.	CASSPRGQGHNEQFF
TRBV3-1/TRBV3-2	15	.	CASSQARLGGHGYTF
TRBV5-1	16	.	CASSLDGQDLTDTQYF
TRBV2	14	once	CASSAHLAGQPQHF
TRBV2	16	.	CASVAGTGLTNEKLFF
TRBV6-2/TRBV6-3	14	.	CASSSINRAGELFF
TRBV5-4	16	.	CASSLDQGGGNTEAFF
TRBV30	12	.	CAWTRGNQPQHF